Reported below is one T cell receptor (beta chain). CDR3 length: 16 amino acids. Germline-derived CDR1 and CDR2 are SGHNT and YYREEE (reference sequence). V shed 3 bases, J shed 3 bases, and the junction held 7 bases outside the gene matches. The data stem from a study of chemoradiotherapy in HPV16-positive cancers. For the study at large: Functional T-cell assays on a couple of HPV16-positive patients' cells defined candidate HPV-specific clones and common TCR motifs.

Assay used: immunoSEQ multiplex PCR; TCRdb lists only in-frame clones, some missing. The repertoire holds around 6,600 clones, with over 75% as singletons. The clonotype originates from a human donor with HPV-associated anogenital cancer. The material sequenced was tumor tissue, taken from a patient who underwent chemoradiotherapy. The genes are TRBV5-4 and TRBJ2-4; TRBD1 agrees at 9 bases. CDR3 coding DNA: TGTGCCAGCAGCTCAGGACAGGGGAATGGCAAAAACATTCAGTACTTC. Protein sequence: CASSSGQGNGKNIQYF.